Below are 3 T cell receptor beta chains sequenced from a single sample in a study of CD8 T cells in Susac syndrome. Reverse transcription of roughly 0.5 to 1 ug RNA used random hexamers. Via MiXCR, TCRdb re-called the immunoSEQ multiplex PCR reads, giving one row per CDR3 protein. The sample holds 330,000 or so distinct CDR3 sequences, roughly 85% seen once. The sequencing sample was made of CD8+ T cells from PBMCs. These receptors were collected from a human donor with multiple sclerosis.

The gene calls are TRBV19 and TRBJ1-5, with 9 nucleotides matching TRBD1. Germline-derived CDR1 and CDR2 are LNHDA and SQIVND (reference sequence). J gave up 7 bases and V 10 bases, and 11 bases lay outside the gene matches. The CDR3 contains 14 residues. CDR3 DNA sequence: TGTGCCACCATGGACAGGGGATACAAACAGCCCCAGCATTTT. It specifies CATMDRGYKQPQHF. The full variable domain, with the rest looked up from reference TRBV19 and TRBJ1-5, is DGGITQSPKYLFRKEGQNVTLSCEQNLNHDAMYWYRQDPGQGLRLIYYSQIVNDFQKGDIAEGYSVSREKKESFPLTVTSAQKNPTAFYLCATMDRGYKQPQHFGDGTRLSIL.

A few counts support this clonotype. The rearrangement links TRBV4-1 to TRBJ2-1, with D perhaps matching TRBD2 (6 bases). V lost 1 base to trimming and J lost 8 bases, with 12 bases between them. CDR3 length equals 14 residues. The germline gives CDR1 MGHRA, CDR2 YSYEKL. CDR3 loop: CASSQASREDEQFF. CDR3 nucleotide sequence: TGCGCCAGCAGCCAAGCGTCCAGGGAGGATGAGCAGTTCTTC.

J is TRBJ2-1 and V is TRBV4-2; D is perhaps TRBD1 or TRBD2 (5 bases each). V was clipped by 6 bases and J by 0 bases, with 21 bases between them. CDR3 length: 18 amino acids. Per the germline V gene, CDR1 is LGHNA and CDR2 is YNFKEQ. CDR3 in DNA: TGTGCCAGCAGTCAGGGAGAAAGTTGGTCGAGCTCCTACAATGAGCAGTTCTTC. This codes for CASSQGESWSSSYNEQFF.